The sequence of this T cell receptor (beta chain) was determined in a study of T cells after yellow fever vaccination. Study-level information: SMART-Seq v4 Ultra Low Input handled preparation of low-cell-number fractions. Study results and caveats: Abundant contaminating clonotypes from the bulk population could appear in FACS-sorted repertoires.

This clonotype occurred a few times. The target antigen is unknown. Using its own MiXCR run on the 5' RACE reads, TCRdb lists one record per CDR3 protein. The table shows around 340,000 distinct CDR3 sequences, with around 12% occurring only once. V was pared by 3 bases and J by 3 bases, with 17 bases between. From germline, CDR1 is MNHEY and CDR2 SMNVEV (reference sequence). The CDR3 is made up of 16 amino acids. This specimen consisted of CD4+ T cells sorted from PBMCs, obtained 15 days after the yellow fever booster vaccination. The receptor was isolated from a man aged 18 to 30 who received the YFV17D yellow fever vaccine. This chain connects TRBV27 to TRBJ1-1; tentative D call: TRBD1 (5 bases). The chain's CDR3 is CASSFRSPRDHTEAFF. In DNA form, the CDR3 reads TGTGCCAGCAGTTTCCGGTCACCAAGGGACCACACTGAAGCTTTCTTT.